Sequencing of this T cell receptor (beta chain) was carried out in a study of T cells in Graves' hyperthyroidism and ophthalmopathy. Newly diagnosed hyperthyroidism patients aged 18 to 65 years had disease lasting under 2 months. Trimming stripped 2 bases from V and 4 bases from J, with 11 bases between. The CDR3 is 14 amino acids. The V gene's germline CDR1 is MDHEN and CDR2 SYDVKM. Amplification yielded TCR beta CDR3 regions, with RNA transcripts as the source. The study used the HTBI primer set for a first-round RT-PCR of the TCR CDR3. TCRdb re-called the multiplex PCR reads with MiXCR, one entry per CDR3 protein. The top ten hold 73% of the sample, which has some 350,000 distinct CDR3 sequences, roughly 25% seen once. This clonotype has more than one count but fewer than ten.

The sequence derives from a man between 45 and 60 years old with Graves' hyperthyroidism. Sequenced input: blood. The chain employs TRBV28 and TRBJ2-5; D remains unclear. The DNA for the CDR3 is TGTGCCAGCAGTTTACAGGACGGCTTAGAGACCCAGTACTTC. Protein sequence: CASSLQDGLETQYF.